This TCR beta chain was profiled in a study of lymphopenia after photon versus proton radiotherapy. The study's findings and limits: Relative stability marked proton patients; photon patients lost diversity and naive cells. Better survival with proton therapy was suggested as possible, not demonstrated.

Assay: immunoSEQ multiplex PCR; the TCRdb copy retains only in-frame clones and omits some. In the table there are about 15,000 clones, 85% to 90% of which are singletons. Comments on this clone: Its antigen is not known.

This TCR came from a man aged 65-85 years with pancreatic cancer. The source material was peripheral blood, sampled from a patient treated with proton-based radiotherapy.

This CDR3 is CASISGGTGAEAFF. The CDR3 nucleotides are TGTGCCAGTATCTCAGGGGGGACAGGGGCTGAAGCTTTCTTT. The V gene is TRBV19, the J gene TRBJ1-1; 10 bases match TRBD1. The germline CDR1 and CDR2 sequences are LNHDA and SQIVND (reference sequence). This CDR3 is 14 amino acids long. J gave up 6 bases and V 7 bases, and 8 bases lay outside the gene matches.